The clone carrying this T cell receptor (beta chain) has just a few counts. Its cognate antigen is unknown. The source of the sample is a study of post-analysis software for immune sequencing data. Germline CDR1 is SQVTM and CDR2 is ANQGSEA. V lost 4 bases and J 2 bases, leaving 14 bases between the germline ends. This CDR3 is built from 14 residues. Unique molecular identifiers were present in the TCR beta cDNA libraries. Each CDR3 protein is one row after TCRdb ran MiXCR on the PCR reads. The data hold 550,000 to 700,000 distinct CDR3 sequences, with roughly 47% observed a single time. General study results and limits: Among a few TRBV segments more frequent in patients than controls were TRBV5-6, TRBV5-1 and TRBV20-1.

The chain has TRBV29-1 and TRBJ2-5, with D perhaps matching TRBD1 (7 bases). The TCR was taken from a girl under 18 with multiple sclerosis. The specimen sequenced was blood. The CDR3 DNA sequence: TGCAGCGTTGTAGCCCAGGGGGGACAAGAGACCCAGTACTTC. Protein sequence: CSVVAQGGQETQYF.